Shown below are 21 T cell receptor beta chains from a single sample sequenced in a study of OX40 agonist ivuxolimab in advanced cancers. TCRdb keeps only in-frame clones here, not all; method: immunoSEQ multiplex PCR. The sample contains under 30,000 clones, 75% to 95% of which appear only once. Sample: CD4+ or CD8+ T cells sorted from blood, taken in a trial of the OX40 agonist ivuxolimab. The receptors shown here come from an adult with an advanced solid tumor such as melanoma, head and neck, liver or kidney cancer.

The chain uses TRBV9 and TRBJ2-2; D might be TRBD1 (6 bases). The V gene's germline CDR1 is SGDLS and CDR2 YYNGEE. Trimming cost V 3 bases and J 5 bases, with 8 bases left between them. The CDR3 length is 13 residues. The CDR3 nucleotides are TGTGCCAGCAGCGCGCAGGGGACCGGGGAGCTGTTTTTT. Translated: CASSAQGTGELFF.

The chain employs TRBV5-1 and TRBJ1-1; TRBD1 might be the D (5 bases). Trimming removed 2 bases at V and 4 bases at J, with 12 bases between. The CDR3 totals 14 residues. Per the germline V gene, CDR1 is SGHRS and CDR2 is YFSETQ. The CDR3: CASSFGGYGTEAFF. CDR3 nucleotide sequence: TGCGCCAGCAGCTTCGGGGGATATGGCACTGAAGCTTTCTTT.

The V call is TRBV28, the J call TRBJ2-5; no definite D call. The better agreement between TRBJ2-7 and the DNA end casts doubt on the J call. The CDR3 is 13 residues long. Germline-derived CDR1 and CDR2 are MDHEN and SYDVKM. CDR3 loop: CASRTPPSYEQYF. The CDR3 DNA is TGTGCCAGCAGAACCCCCCCCTCCTACGAGCAGTACTTC.

This chain links TRBV15 with TRBJ2-7, with 9 bases fitting TRBD1. Germline lookup yields CDR1 LNHNV and CDR2 YYDKDF (reference sequence). The CDR3 has 16 amino acids. V trimming: 0 bases; J trimming: 3 bases; junction bases outside the gene matches: 6. Here the CDR3 DNA reads TGTGCCACCAGCAGAGATCTGGGGACAGGGATCTACGAGCAGTACTTC. It codes for CATSRDLGTGIYEQYF.

This chain connects TRBV7-8 to TRBJ2-7, with D maybe TRBD1 (6 bases). Germline CDR1 reads SGHVS; CDR2 reads FQNEAQ. V was cut by 5 bases and J by 3 bases, with 14 bases left in between. CDR3 length: 14 amino acids. Here the CDR3 reads CASSVSTGYYEQYF. For the CDR3, the DNA is TGTGCCAGCAGCGTAAGCACAGGGTACTACGAGCAGTACTTC.

The rearrangement uses TRBV6-5 and TRBJ1-4; D not certain. Trimming removed 4 bases from V and 0 bases from J, with 9 bases in between. Germline CDR1 MNHEY, CDR2 SVGAGI. The CDR3 is made up of 15 amino acids. This CDR3 reads CASSSGEATNEKLFF. DNA of the CDR3: TGTGCCAGCAGTTCGGGAGAAGCAACTAATGAAAAACTGTTTTTT.

The chain is built from TRBV19 and TRBJ2-3; 9 nucleotides line up with TRBD1. This CDR3 region has 15 residues. Germline V CDR1 and CDR2: LNHDA, SQIVND (reference sequence). The V and J ends lost 5 bases and 0 bases, in that order; junction bases with no gene match: 3. The CDR3 protein is CASSLGTGSTDTQYF. The CDR3 bases are TGTGCCAGTAGTTTGGGGACAGGGAGCACAGATACGCAGTATTTT.

The genes are TRBV5-1 and TRBJ2-2; D is unclear. This CDR3 region has 16 residues. Germline CDR1 reads SGHRS; CDR2 reads YFSETQ. V shed 3 bases and J shed 2 bases, with 14 bases lying between them. CDR3 bases: TGCGCCAGCAGCTCTAACGACAACCTAAACACCGGGGAGCTGTTTTTT. Translating gives CASSSNDNLNTGELFF.

V gene TRBV7-8 combines with J gene TRBJ2-1, with 9 bases fitting TRBD2. Germline V CDR1 and CDR2: SGHVS, FQNEAQ. The CDR3 has 16 residues. V lost 5 bases and J lost 4; bases outside the gene matches: 9. CDR3 sequence: CASSVSASGKYNEQFF. The CDR3 coding sequence is TGTGCCAGCAGCGTGAGTGCTAGCGGGAAGTACAATGAGCAGTTCTTC.

This sequence joins TRBV6-4 and TRBJ2-1; a possible D gene is TRBD2 (6 bases). V was trimmed by 0 bases and J by 10 bases, leaving 7 bases between them. Germline V CDR1 and CDR2: MRHNA, SNTAGT. CDR3 size: 12 residues. CDR3 residues: CASSDSAGEQFF. The DNA for the CDR3 is TGTGCCAGCAGTGACTCCGCGGGAGAGCAGTTCTTC.

This chain uses TRBV5-4 with TRBJ1-3, with 7 nucleotides matching TRBD1. This CDR3 is built from 14 residues. V shed 4 bases and J 5 bases; nucleotides not matched to a gene: 6. Germline lookup yields CDR1 SGHNT and CDR2 YYREEE (reference sequence). CDR3 region: CASSPGTDRNTIYF. The DNA for the CDR3 is TGTGCCAGCAGCCCCGGGACAGACAGAAACACCATATATTTT.

This clone was counted once. The chain carries TRBV5-6 and TRBJ2-7; TRBD1 agrees at 7 bases. The germline V gene encodes CDR1 SGHDT and CDR2 YYEEEE. The CDR3 covers 16 residues. Trimming at V came to 9 bases and at J to 0 bases, leaving 15 bases not matched to a gene. CDR3 bases: TGTGCCACCCACGTCCGAGGGACAGACTTCTCCTACGAGCAGTACTTC. It yields the protein CATHVRGTDFSYEQYF.

The chain recombines TRBV27 with TRBJ1-3; D not resolved. The CDR3 is 14 residues long. The V gene's germline CDR1 is MNHEY and CDR2 SMNVEV (reference sequence). V lost 5 bases and J lost 4, with 12 bases in between. The CDR3 DNA reads as TGTGCCAGCAGTCTGATGCCTACAGGAAACACCATATATTTT. Protein sequence: CASSLMPTGNTIYF.

CDR3 amino acids: CASSPLTGMNTEAFF. The CDR3, as DNA: TGCGCCAGCAGCCCCCTAACAGGTATGAACACTGAAGCTTTCTTT. V usage is TRBV5-1 and J usage is TRBJ1-1; D is possibly TRBD1 (5 bases). The germline V and J ends were trimmed by 4 bases and 0 bases, with 13 bases remaining between them. Per the germline V gene, CDR1 is SGHRS and CDR2 is YFSETQ. The CDR3 is 15 amino acids. Looking up the rest from reference TRBV5-1 and TRBJ1-1 gives the full variable domain: KAGVTQTPRYLIKTRGQQVTLSCSPISGHRSVSWYQQTPGQGLQFLFEYFSETQRNKGNFPGRFSGRQFSNSRSEMNVSTLELGDSALYLCASSPLTGMNTEAFFGQGTRLTVV.

DNA for the CDR3: TGTGCCAGCAGCGTAGGTAGCCAAACCTACGAGCAGTACTTC. Translated: CASSVGSQTYEQYF. J is TRBJ2-7 and V is TRBV9, with D unresolved. V was cut by 0 bases and J by 2 bases, with 9 bases left in between. Germline CDR1 reads SGDLS; CDR2 reads YYNGEE. This CDR3 has 14 amino acids.

CDR3 sequence: CASSEYWSAGLSYNEQFF. The CDR3 nucleotides are TGTGCCAGCAGTGAATATTGGTCTGCGGGACTCTCCTACAATGAGCAGTTCTTC. The chain is built from TRBV25-1 and TRBJ2-1; tentatively, D is TRBD2 (6 bases). This CDR3 is built from 18 residues. Germline V CDR1 and CDR2: MGHDK, SYGVNS. The V end was cut by 0 bases, the J end by 0 bases, with 15 bases between.

This chain uses TRBV28 with TRBJ1-1; unclear D gene. This CDR3 comprises 14 residues. V was clipped by 10 bases and J by 1 base, with 16 bases between them. Germline-derived CDR1 and CDR2 are MDHEN and SYDVKM. The DNA of the CDR3 is TGTGCCACCTCCGAAAAAGTGGAGAACACTGAAGCTTTCTTT. Residues: CATSEKVENTEAFF. Together with reference TRBV28 and TRBJ1-1, the CDR3 gives the full variable domain: DVKVTQSSRYLVKRTGEKVFLECVQDMDHENMFWYRQDPGLGLRLIYFSYDVKMKEKGDIPEGYSVSREKKERFSLILESASTNQTSMYLCATSEKVENTEAFFGQGTRLTVV.

This chain connects TRBV9 to TRBJ2-7, with TRBD1 matching 9 bases. Germline lookup yields CDR1 SGDLS and CDR2 YYNGEE. V gave up 0 bases and J gave up 4 bases; unmatched junction bases: 2. The CDR3 runs 14 residues. CDR3 region: CASSVDRGPYEQYF. In nucleotides, the CDR3 is TGTGCCAGCAGCGTAGACAGGGGGCCGTACGAGCAGTACTTC.

This chain links TRBV23-1 with TRBJ2-1; maybe TRBD2 (6 bases). TRBV23-1 is known as an ORF, though its function is uncertain. V gave up 0 bases and J gave up 5 bases, with 17 bases separating them. This CDR3 spans 17 amino acids. The CDR3 coding sequence is TGCGCCAGCAGTCAATCTAATCGGGGGAGGTTGGACAATGAGCAGTTCTTC. Translating gives CASSQSNRGRLDNEQFF.

The rearrangement uses TRBV6-4 and TRBJ2-1; D remains ambiguous. Trimming removed 2 bases at V and 7 bases at J, with 9 bases between. Germline assignment: CDR1 MRHNA and CDR2 SNTAGT. The CDR3 runs to 13 residues. Written as DNA, the CDR3 is TGTGCCAGCAGTGACCGTTTGGATAATGAGCAGTTCTTC. The encoded protein is CASSDRLDNEQFF.

The chain links TRBV5-1 to TRBJ2-7; D not certain. V dropped 1 base and J dropped 2 bases, with 4 bases sitting between them. CDR1 is SGHRS and CDR2 is YFSETQ in the germline V gene. The CDR3 is made up of 12 amino acids. The CDR3 nucleotides are TGCGCCAGCAGCTTGACTCCCTACGAGCAGTACTTC. It encodes CASSLTPYEQYF.